This T cell receptor (beta chain) comes out of a study of T cell responses to AZD1222 COVID-19 vaccine (dated by TCRdb to the early 2020s). Turning to the overall study: AZD1222 recipients with second doses at about 4 weeks or about 12 weeks were pooled, because spike-specific TCR depth and breadth did not differ between schedules. A total of 230 to 250 trial participants underwent TCR sequencing, of whom some 210 received two doses of AZD1222 and 26 received two doses of the MenACWY control vaccine. Trial participants were enrolled by age into 18-55, 56-69 and 70-plus year subgroups, with around 150, 28 and 57 TCR-sequenced participants respectively. What the study reported, not specific to this receptor: Reportedly, close to half of the unique spike-specific TCRs recognized epitopes lying outside the regions that are mutated in the B.1.351 and B.1.1.7 variants. Participants were mostly white British, with more females than males. The authors suggested clonal diversity may have been underestimated. Because no samples from the day 14 peak response were available, repertoires could be characterized only after the peak T cell response. In the small 56-69-year group, the increase in depth fell short of significance, most likely because of low power. Spike-specific TCR breadth and depth rose significantly after two AZD1222 doses compared with day 0 and with MenACWY recipients. Vaccine-associated CD4 TCRs spanned the whole spike protein, with dominant responses in regions 160-218 and 743-854. Only six AZD1222 recipients were SARS-CoV-2 seropositive at baseline, limiting conclusions about previously exposed vaccinees.

The junction shows trimming of 0 bases on V and 3 bases on J, and the gene matches do not reach 3 bases of it. The CDR3 sequence holds 14 residues, the cysteine and phenylalanine included. The sequence is cut down to CDR3 DNA, 42 bases in frame from base 1. CDR1 and CDR2, per the germline V gene, are SGHRS and YFSETQ. Comments on this clone: The target of this receptor is not known. No qualities accompany the bases; no much larger clone lies one base away.

The CDR3 regions of human TCRbeta chains were analyzed by immunosequencing. On the authors' methods: TCRs in the repertoires were compared against a reference library of SARS-CoV-2-specific TCRs that had been generated with the MIRA antigen-specificity platform. Breadth was defined as the fraction of unique TCRs that were SARS-CoV-2-associated, and depth was defined as the fraction of total T cells that were SARS-CoV-2-associated. Using the MIRA data, every spike-specific TCR was mapped to the spike region that the TCR reacted to and assigned to either a CD4 or a CD8 class. Log10-transformed breadth and depth values were compared by one-way ANOVA with Sidak's multiple comparisons tests. Here the immuneACCESS table is served through TCRdb, limited to in-frame sequences with V and J called. Missing clones are a known gap in these copies; in checked studies unresolved V genes cover under half, and the rest lacks a known reason. V and J calls and clone size follow that table, whereas D and trimming were derived from the DNA. The sample profile shows over 85,000 clones; under 95% of them were found once. 7.8% of the sample is taken by the ten largest.

Sample time point, as interpreted from the label and publication: baseline before first vaccination. Vaccinee samples came from UK trials COV001 and COV002, including a single-blind randomized controlled phase 2/3 trial of AZD1222 (ChAdOx1 nCoV-19) in healthy adults. For TCRbeta chain sequencing, PBMC samples from trial participants were taken at day 0 and at day 28 after the second dose. Specimen: peripheral blood, collected on day 0 of AZD1222 vaccination. This sequence uses TRBV5-1 and TRBJ2-7; 7 junctional bases match TRBD1. The receptor comes from an adult in good health. The sequenced DNA is TGCGCCAGCAGCTTGGGACAGGGCAGCTACGAGCAGTACTTC. The translation is CASSLGQGSYEQYF.